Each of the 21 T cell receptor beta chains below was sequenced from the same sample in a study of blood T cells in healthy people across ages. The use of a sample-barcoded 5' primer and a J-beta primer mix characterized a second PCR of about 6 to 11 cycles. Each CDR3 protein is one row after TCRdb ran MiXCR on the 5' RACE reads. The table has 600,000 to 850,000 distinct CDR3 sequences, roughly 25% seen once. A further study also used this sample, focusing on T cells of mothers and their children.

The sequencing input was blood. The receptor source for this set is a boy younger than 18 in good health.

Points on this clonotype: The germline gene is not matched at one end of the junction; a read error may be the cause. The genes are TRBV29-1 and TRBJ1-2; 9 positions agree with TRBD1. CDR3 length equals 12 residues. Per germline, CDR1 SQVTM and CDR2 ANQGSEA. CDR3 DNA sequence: TGCAGCGTCGATACAGGGGGCTATGGCTACCCCTTC. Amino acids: CSVDTGGYGYPF.

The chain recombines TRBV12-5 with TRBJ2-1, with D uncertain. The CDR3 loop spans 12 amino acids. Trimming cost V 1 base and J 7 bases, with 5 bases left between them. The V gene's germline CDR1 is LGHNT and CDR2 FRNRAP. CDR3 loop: CASGLGLNEQFF. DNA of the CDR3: TGTGCTAGTGGTTTGGGGTTGAATGAGCAGTTCTTC.

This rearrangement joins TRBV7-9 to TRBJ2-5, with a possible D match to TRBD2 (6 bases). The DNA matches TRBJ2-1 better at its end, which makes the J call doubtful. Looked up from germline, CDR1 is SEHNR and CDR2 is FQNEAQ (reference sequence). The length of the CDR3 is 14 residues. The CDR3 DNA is TGTGCCAGCAGTCCCCGGGACTCCTCGAATGAGCAGTTCTTC. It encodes CASSPRDSSNEQFF.

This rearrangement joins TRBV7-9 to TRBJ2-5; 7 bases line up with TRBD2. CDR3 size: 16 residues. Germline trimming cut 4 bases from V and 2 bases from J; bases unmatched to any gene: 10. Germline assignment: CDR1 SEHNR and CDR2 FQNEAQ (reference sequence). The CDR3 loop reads CASSWAGASGQETQYF. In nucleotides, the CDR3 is TGTGCCAGCAGCTGGGCCGGGGCTAGCGGACAAGAGACCCAGTACTTC.

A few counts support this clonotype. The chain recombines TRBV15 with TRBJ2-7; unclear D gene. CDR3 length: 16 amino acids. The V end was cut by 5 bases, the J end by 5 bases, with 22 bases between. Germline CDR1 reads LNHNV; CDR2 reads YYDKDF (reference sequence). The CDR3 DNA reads TGTGCCACCAGCGGGATCCTCTTAGTTGGCGGTGACGAGCAGTACTTC. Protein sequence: CATSGILLVGGDEQYF.

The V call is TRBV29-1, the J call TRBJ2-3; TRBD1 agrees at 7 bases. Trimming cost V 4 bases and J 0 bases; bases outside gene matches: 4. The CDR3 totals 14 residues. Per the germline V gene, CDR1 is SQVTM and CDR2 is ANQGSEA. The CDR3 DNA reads TGCAGCGTTGGGACAGGTCGTAGCACAGATACGCAGTATTTT. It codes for CSVGTGRSTDTQYF.

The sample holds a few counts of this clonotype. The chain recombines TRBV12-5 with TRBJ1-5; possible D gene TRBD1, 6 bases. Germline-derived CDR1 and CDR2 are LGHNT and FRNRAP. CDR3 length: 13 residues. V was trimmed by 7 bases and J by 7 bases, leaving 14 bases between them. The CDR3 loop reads CASVSPQGQPQHF. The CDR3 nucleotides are TGTGCTAGTGTTTCCCCCCAGGGGCAGCCCCAGCATTTT.

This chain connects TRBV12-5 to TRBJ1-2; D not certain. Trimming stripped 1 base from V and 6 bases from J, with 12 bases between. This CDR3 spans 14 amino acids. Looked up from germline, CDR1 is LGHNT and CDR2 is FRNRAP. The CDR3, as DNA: TGTGCTAGTGGTTTGGGGGGTGGGGTTGATGGCTACACCTTC. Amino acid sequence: CASGLGGGVDGYTF.

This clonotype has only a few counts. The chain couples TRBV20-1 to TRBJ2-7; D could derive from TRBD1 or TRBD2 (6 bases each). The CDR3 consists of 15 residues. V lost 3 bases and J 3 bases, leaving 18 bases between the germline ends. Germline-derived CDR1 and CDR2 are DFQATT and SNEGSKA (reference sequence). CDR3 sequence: CSASRRGELNYEQYF. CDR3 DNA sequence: TGCAGTGCTAGTCGAAGGGGGGAGTTGAACTACGAGCAGTACTTC.

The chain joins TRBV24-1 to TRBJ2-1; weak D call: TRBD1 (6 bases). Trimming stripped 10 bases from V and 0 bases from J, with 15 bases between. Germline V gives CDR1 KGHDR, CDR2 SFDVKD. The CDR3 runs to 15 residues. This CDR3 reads CATKDSSSSYNEQFF. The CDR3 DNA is TGTGCCACGAAGGACAGCTCAAGCTCCTACAATGAGCAGTTCTTC.

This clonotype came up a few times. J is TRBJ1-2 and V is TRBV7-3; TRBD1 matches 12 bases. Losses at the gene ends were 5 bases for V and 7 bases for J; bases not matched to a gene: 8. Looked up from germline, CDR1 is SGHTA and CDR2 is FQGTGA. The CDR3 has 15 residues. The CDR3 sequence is CASSPTGQGAGGYTF. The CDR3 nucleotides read TGTGCCAGCAGCCCGACGGGACAGGGGGCAGGTGGCTACACCTTC.

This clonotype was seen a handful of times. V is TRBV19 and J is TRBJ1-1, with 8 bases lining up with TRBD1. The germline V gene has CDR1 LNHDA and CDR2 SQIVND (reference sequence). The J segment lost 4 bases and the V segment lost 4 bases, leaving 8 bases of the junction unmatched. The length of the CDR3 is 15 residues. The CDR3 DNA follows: TGTGCCAGTAGTACACGGGACAGGATGAGCACTGAAGCTTTCTTT. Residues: CASSTRDRMSTEAFF.

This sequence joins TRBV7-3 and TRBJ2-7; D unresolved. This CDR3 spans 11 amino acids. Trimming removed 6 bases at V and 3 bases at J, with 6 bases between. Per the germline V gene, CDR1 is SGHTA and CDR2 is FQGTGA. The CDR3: CASRRIYEQYF. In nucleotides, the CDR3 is TGTGCCAGCAGGAGAATCTACGAGCAGTACTTC.

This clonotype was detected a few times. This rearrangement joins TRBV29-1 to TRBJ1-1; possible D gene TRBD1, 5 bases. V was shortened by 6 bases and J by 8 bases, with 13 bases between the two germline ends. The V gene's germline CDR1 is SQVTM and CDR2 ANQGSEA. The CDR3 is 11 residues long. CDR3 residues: CSVGGWDEAFF. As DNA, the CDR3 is TGCAGCGTCGGGGGATGGGACGAAGCTTTCTTT.

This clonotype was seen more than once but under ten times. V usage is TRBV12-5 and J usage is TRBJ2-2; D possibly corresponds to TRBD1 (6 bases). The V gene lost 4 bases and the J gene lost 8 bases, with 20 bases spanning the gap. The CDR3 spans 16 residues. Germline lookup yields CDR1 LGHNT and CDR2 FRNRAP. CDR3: CASGYDRSRDPGELFF. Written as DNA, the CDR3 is TGTGCTAGTGGTTATGACAGGAGCAGGGACCCAGGGGAGCTGTTTTTT.

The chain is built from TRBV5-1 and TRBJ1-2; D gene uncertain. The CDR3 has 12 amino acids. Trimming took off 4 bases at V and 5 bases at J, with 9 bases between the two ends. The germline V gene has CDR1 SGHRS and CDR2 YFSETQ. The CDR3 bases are TGCGCCAGCAGCCACGACGGATATGGCTACACCTTC. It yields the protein CASSHDGYGYTF.

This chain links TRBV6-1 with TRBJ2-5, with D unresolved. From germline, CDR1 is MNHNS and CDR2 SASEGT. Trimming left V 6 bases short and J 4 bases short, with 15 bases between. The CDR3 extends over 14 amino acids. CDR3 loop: CASSPSRVLETQYF. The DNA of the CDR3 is TGTGCCAGCAGCCCGAGCCGGGTCCTAGAGACCCAGTACTTC.

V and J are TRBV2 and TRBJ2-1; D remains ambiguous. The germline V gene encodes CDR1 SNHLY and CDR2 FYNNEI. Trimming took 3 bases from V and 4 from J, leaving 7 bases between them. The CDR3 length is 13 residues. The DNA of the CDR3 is TGTGCCAGCAGTGACCATTTATACAATGAGCAGTTCTTC. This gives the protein CASSDHLYNEQFF.

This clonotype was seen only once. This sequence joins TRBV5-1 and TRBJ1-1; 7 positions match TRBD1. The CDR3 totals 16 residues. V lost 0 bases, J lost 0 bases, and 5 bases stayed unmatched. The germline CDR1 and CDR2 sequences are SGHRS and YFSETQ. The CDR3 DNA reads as TGCGCCAGCAGCTTGGAAGGGACAGATATGAACACTGAAGCTTTCTTT. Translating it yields CASSLEGTDMNTEAFF.

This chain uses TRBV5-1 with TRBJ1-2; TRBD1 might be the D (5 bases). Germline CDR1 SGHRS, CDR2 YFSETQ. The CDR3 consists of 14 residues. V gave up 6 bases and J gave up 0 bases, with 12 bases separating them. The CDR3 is CASKPTETNYGYTF. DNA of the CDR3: TGCGCCAGCAAGCCGACAGAGACTAACTATGGCTACACCTTC. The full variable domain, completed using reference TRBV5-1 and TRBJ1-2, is KAGVTQTPRYLIKTRGQQVTLSCSPISGHRSVSWYQQTPGQGLQFLFEYFSETQRNKGNFPGRFSGRQFSNSRSEMNVSTLELGDSALYLCASKPTETNYGYTFGSGTRLTVV.

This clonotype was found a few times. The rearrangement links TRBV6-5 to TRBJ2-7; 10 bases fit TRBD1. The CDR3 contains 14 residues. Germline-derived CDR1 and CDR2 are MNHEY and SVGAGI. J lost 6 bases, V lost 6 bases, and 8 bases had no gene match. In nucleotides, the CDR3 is TGTGCCAGCAGCGGGCGGGACAGGGGTACCGAGCAGTACTTC. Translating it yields CASSGRDRGTEQYF.